This T cell receptor beta chain was observed in a study of CD8+CD57+ T cells in acquired aplastic anemia. The patients chosen for sequencing had shown expansion of CD8+CD57+ cells (detected by flow cytometry). Sampling of blood occurred while the patients had still received no therapy. Findings and limits, study-wide: Researchers reported that CD8+ Simpson's diversity was not significantly different in patients versus controls.

Researchers used genomic DNA as the template to profile TCR beta VDJ and CDR3. TCRdb itself ran the reads through MiXCR, one entry per CDR3 protein. The table includes just over 450,000 distinct CDR3 sequences, about a third detected once. Notes on this clonotype: The antigen remains undetermined.

This TCR came from a human donor with aplastic anemia. The sequencing sample was made of sorted CD4+, CD8+, or CD8+CD57+ T cells (not recorded which) from PBMCs.

The CDR3 reads CASSEYPEQGADYNSPLHF. DNA of the CDR3: TGTGCCAGCAGTGAATATCCGGAACAGGGGGCGGATTATAATTCACCCCTCCACTTT. The chain links TRBV25-1 to TRBJ1-6; 9 positions agree with TRBD1. The CDR3 covers 19 residues. J was trimmed by 4 bases and V by 0 bases; bases with no gene match: 10. CDR1 and CDR2 (germline): MGHDK, SYGVNS.